The sequence of this TCR beta chain was determined in a study of blood T cells in healthy people across ages. In its sample, this clonotype was seen a few times. V lost 0 bases, J lost 3 bases, and 3 bases stayed unmatched. The CDR3 length is 16 residues. Germline loops: CDR1 LGHNA, CDR2 YSLEER. The authors ran a second PCR of 7 to 11 cycles using a sample-barcoded 5' primer and a J-beta primer mix. Using its own MiXCR run on the 5' RACE reads, TCRdb lists one record per CDR3 protein. Among more than 1,000,000 distinct CDR3 sequences, roughly 24% were seen once, and the ten largest hold 0.75%. This sample also belongs to another study, concerning T cells of mothers and their children.

This chain uses TRBV4-3 with TRBJ2-7, with TRBD1 matching over 12 bases. Sequencing was performed on blood. The TCR was taken from a girl aged 2-10 years in good health. The CDR3 sequence: CASSQDRDRGLYEQYF. The CDR3 DNA follows: TGCGCCAGCAGCCAAGACCGGGACAGGGGGCTCTACGAGCAGTACTTC.